This is a list of T cell receptor beta chains from one sample in a study of OX40 agonist ivuxolimab in advanced cancers. Libraries were prepared by immunoSEQ multiplex PCR; TCRdb keeps only in-frame clonotypes and omits some of them. The top ten hold 6.5% to 9.5% of the sample, which has some 80,000 clones, 92% seen once. Sequenced here: CD4+ or CD8+ T cells sorted from blood, sampled in a trial of the OX40 agonist ivuxolimab. These receptors all come from an adult with an advanced solid tumor such as melanoma, head and neck, liver or kidney cancer. Each CDR3 is given with its conserved first and last residue. A D gene is named only where the DNA matches it firmly. Size tells how often a clone was seen (once, few, many) or the class of an expanded clone, and some rows leave it out.

>TRBJ2-5|-|TRBV27|-
CASSTLDGGPQETQYF
>TRBJ1-4|-|TRBV4-3|-
CASSQGAGFGNGLFF
>TRBJ2-3|-|TRBV6-5|TRBD2
CASSYSSGGTDTQYF
>TRBJ1-5|-|TRBV2|TRBD1
CASSYRGASNQPQHF
>TRBJ1-1|-|TRBV5-5|-
CASSLPGPEAFF
>TRBJ2-2|-|TRBV9|TRBD1
CASSPSGGDRGRRELFF
>TRBJ1-1|once|TRBV6-6|-
CASSYHPRTEAFF
>-|-|TRBV6-1|-
CATAGRGPSEQYF
>TRBJ2-2|-|TRBV27|-
CASSLLVFGNTGELFF
>TRBJ2-7|-|TRBV9|TRBD2
CASSVAGGGATDYEQYF
>TRBJ2-7|-|TRBV2|-
CASNGVPGPPDYEQYF
>TRBJ2-3|once|TRBV7-3|TRBD2
CASSPSGGAGDTQYF
>TRBJ2-7|-|TRBV4-1|TRBD1
CASSQLRQGYEQYF